The T cell receptor beta chain under discussion was sequenced for a study of human T cells and chemical hapten exposure (dated by TCRdb to 2020 to 2023). At the level of the whole study: For sensitization, 2% DPC in acetone was applied to a roughly 2 cm by roughly 2 cm area of upper inner arm skin. Patients additionally received weekly therapeutic DPC doses to the scalp throughout the approximately 22-week study period. Patch testing on the upper back used Finn chambers containing 0.01% DPC, with scoring done after 6 days according to International Contact Dermatitis Research Group standards. Alopecia areata with under or over 50% scalp involvement, alopecia totalis and alopecia universalis were represented in the patient cohort, which was mostly female. Libraries were pooled for sequencing, and per-sample TCR yields varied mainly because of small differences in library volumes within the pool. Peripheral blood TCR repertoire changes were tracked in vivo in alopecia patients during primary and secondary sensitization to the hapten diphenylcyclopropenone (DPC). Blood was sampled from patients pre-sensitization (week 0) and at 2, 6 and about 24 weeks after DPC sensitization. About 30 alopecia patients provided blood for TCR sequencing at one to four time points (pre-sensitization, 2, 6 and 24 weeks).

Broad study findings and their caveats: Patch test score was positively correlated with the number of PT1 expanded TCRs, with significance at thresholds 8, 16 and 32 but not at 4. Repeated subsampling changed both the strength of the expansion versus patch-test correlation and the threshold at which the correlation became significant. Expanded TCRs formed significantly more large CDR3 similarity clusters than pre-sensitization or healthy control sets, consistent with antigen-driven responses. No change with DPC sensitization was found in the number of TCRs above 1 in 1000 frequency, and no evidence of global repertoire structure alterations was found. Alopecia, a presumed autoimmune disease, was present in all patients, so the immune response of the patients might differ from that of healthy individuals.

This clonotype has a count of ten or more. The clone's antigen remains unknown. No base qualities exist here, and no much larger clone lies one base off it. The intended sense of this specimen's time point label: pre-sensitization, week 0. The treatment or condition label, read with the paper, signifies: therapeutic diphenylcyclopropenone sensitization with weekly scalp DPC. At every patch-test visit, the blood draw took place before the patch test was put on. Patients were considered eligible if aged 18 to 70, diagnosed with alopecia and deemed suitable for DPC therapy, and patients were excluded if pregnant. Total RNA was extracted from unfractionated whole blood that had been collected in Tempus Blood RNA tubes. Including cysteine and phenylalanine, the CDR3 has 15 amino acids. The only DNA kept is the CDR3, 45 bases in frame from the first base. Looking up the germline V gene (reference sequence) yields CDR1 LGHDT and CDR2 YNNKEL. V loses 4 bases at its end and J loses 2 bases; junction bases beyond the gene matches: 4.

Library preparation used RACE. The sample was run on a NextSeq 500. During library preparation, unique molecular identifiers were attached to individual cDNA molecules so that TCRs could be counted quantitatively and reproducibly. For every blood RNA sample, sequencing covered both the TCR alpha and TCR beta chains. In the source study's methods: A median of about 89,000 TCRs per sample was observed, with a range of 23,224 to 690,600. The Decombinator software suite was used to annotate V, J and CDR3 in the TCR reads. Every sample was subsampled to the same number of TCRs (28,000) for the PS versus PT1 abundance plots. Expanded TCRs were defined as absent before sensitization and observed at least eight times at the 2-week time point. Clones were called with MiXCR by TCRdb after fastp trimmed the public reads at Q25, and only in-frame beta chains were retained. A single entry per CDR3 protein holds the most common genes and DNA from its merged rows. The V and J calls come from TCRdb's annotation, not from the publication. This sample gives 300,000 to 450,000 distinct CDR3 sequences in total; 5% to 6.5% of them show up just once. The ten top clones hold 2% to 3% of the sample.

The specimen comprised whole blood, sampled in connection with sensitization to the hapten diphenylcyclopropenone (DPC). This clonotype was obtained from a woman in her forties or fifties with alopecia areata. Some clones in this sample may be carry-over from other donors' samples. The rearranged chain carries TRBV3-1 and TRBJ2-3; 9 junctional bases match TRBD2. The CDR3 sequence is CASSRAGGITDTQYF. The bases read TGTGCCAGCAGCCGAGCGGGAGGAATCACAGATACGCAGTATTTT.